The 15 T cell receptor beta chains reported below all come from one sample, sequenced in a study of T cell repertoires and HLA-DP antigens. The table came from immunoSEQ multiplex PCR; TCRdb's copy has only in-frame clones and leaves some out. Of about 110,000 clones listed, more than 85% are singletons. Antigens of these TCRs are unknown. Source material: CD4+ T cells from PBMCs. The receptors come from a woman aged 18-29 years in good health and CMV-seronegative.

The V gene is TRBV28, the J gene TRBJ1-4; D perhaps matches TRBD1 (6 bases). The CDR3 extends over 15 amino acids. CDR1 is MDHEN and CDR2 is SYDVKM in the germline V gene. V lost 3 bases and J lost 8, with 16 bases in between. CDR3 nucleotides: TGTGCCAGCAGTTTTTCGGGGGGCATGTTGGAAAAACTGTTTTTT. Amino acids: CASSFSGGMLEKLFF.

J is TRBJ1-5 and V is TRBV19; D might be TRBD1 (6 bases). The V end was cut by 10 bases, the J end by 3 bases, with 19 bases between. Germline lookup yields CDR1 LNHDA and CDR2 SQIVND (reference sequence). This CDR3 has 15 residues. CDR3 residues: CATGGRGPYNQPQHF. The CDR3 DNA reads as TGTGCCACTGGGGGCAGGGGCCCCTACAATCAGCCCCAGCATTTT. The complete variable domain, with remaining parts taken from reference TRBV19 and TRBJ1-5, reads DGGITQSPKYLFRKEGQNVTLSCEQNLNHDAMYWYRQDPGQGLRLIYYSQIVNDFQKGDIAEGYSVSREKKESFPLTVTSAQKNPTAFYLCATGGRGPYNQPQHFGDGTRLSIL.

The chain links TRBV7-8 to TRBJ1-2; D is uncertain. V lost 2 bases and J 9 bases, leaving 7 bases between the germline ends. Germline values: CDR1 SGHVS, CDR2 FQNEAQ. This CDR3 region has 11 residues. The CDR3 DNA is TGTGCCAGCAGCTTAAGGGAGAGCTACACCTTC. Its translation is CASSLRESYTF.

This sequence joins TRBV6-5 and TRBJ2-7; tentatively, D is TRBD1 or TRBD2 (5 bases each). This CDR3 comprises 14 residues. Germline lookup yields CDR1 MNHEY and CDR2 SVGAGI. V lost 4 bases, J lost 2 bases, and 12 bases lay in between. The CDR3 DNA reads as TGTGCCAGCAGTTTCCGGGACCGCCCCTACGAGCAGTACTTC. This gives the protein CASSFRDRPYEQYF.

The chain links TRBV2 to TRBJ1-5; weak D call: TRBD1 (6 bases). The CDR3 runs to 15 residues. The ends were cut back, 5 bases at V and 1 base at J, with 12 bases in the middle. CDR1 is SNHLY and CDR2 is FYNNEI in the germline V gene. CDR3 DNA: TGTGCCAGCAGTAAAAACAGGGCAAGCAATCAGCCCCAGCATTTT. It specifies CASSKNRASNQPQHF.

The V and J genes are TRBV7-2 and TRBJ1-1; 7 nucleotides line up with TRBD1. With 5 bases clipped from V and 7 bases from J, the junction kept 7 bases outside the gene matches. Germline CDR1 reads SGHTA; CDR2 reads FQGNSA. This CDR3 contains 13 residues. The CDR3 here is CASSQGGVNEAFF. CDR3 sequence (DNA): TGTGCCAGCAGCCAAGGGGGCGTAAATGAAGCTTTCTTT. The full variable domain, completed using reference TRBV7-2 and TRBJ1-1, is GAGVSQSPSNKVTEKGKDVELRCDPISGHTALYWYRQSLGQGLEFLIYFQGNSAPDKSGLPSDRFSAERTGGSVSTLTIQRTQQEDSAVYLCASSQGGVNEAFFGQGTRLTVV.

CDR3 coding DNA: TGTGCCAGCAGTTACTCGGTGGGACTAGCGGACTACGAGCAGTACTTC. Translated, it gives CASSYSVGLADYEQYF. The V call is TRBV6-5, the J call TRBJ2-7; 11 bases are a match to TRBD2. Trimming took 0 bases from V and 3 from J; bases not matched to a gene: 4. CDR1 MNHEY and CDR2 SVGAGI come from the germline V gene. This CDR3 has 16 residues.

This chain connects TRBV10-3 to TRBJ1-2; no clear D. Trimming took off 3 bases at V and 0 bases at J, with 11 bases between the two ends. The CDR3 totals 15 residues. CDR1 is ENHRY, CDR2 SYGVKD, per germline. The CDR3 is CAISDRSKANYGYTF. The CDR3 nucleotides are TGTGCCATCAGTGACAGGTCGAAAGCTAACTATGGCTACACCTTC.

The chain recombines TRBV7-2 with TRBJ1-2; the D is unclear. CDR1 and CDR2 from the germline V gene are SGHTA and FQGNSA. The CDR3 spans 14 residues. V lost 5 bases and J 7 bases, leaving 17 bases between the germline ends. This CDR3 is CASSQSIGSRGYTF. In DNA, the CDR3 is TGTGCCAGCAGCCAGAGCATCGGGAGTCGTGGCTACACCTTC.

The rearrangement joins TRBV28 to TRBJ1-4; D gene ambiguous. Germline values: CDR1 MDHEN, CDR2 SYDVKM. The CDR3 contains 14 residues. The germline V and J ends were trimmed by 7 bases and 0 bases, with 9 bases remaining between them. The chain's CDR3 is CASTSGATNEKLFF. In nucleotides, the CDR3 is TGTGCCAGCACCTCAGGTGCAACTAATGAAAAACTGTTTTTT.

The genes are TRBV30 and TRBJ2-5; tentatively, D is TRBD1 or TRBD2 (7 bases each). This CDR3 contains 14 residues. CDR1 is GTSNPN and CDR2 is SVGIG in the germline V gene (reference sequence). V dropped 3 bases and J dropped 1 base, with 12 bases sitting between them. CDR3 protein: CAWRGGGLQETQYF. In DNA, the CDR3 is TGTGCCTGGAGGGGAGGGGGCCTCCAAGAGACCCAGTACTTC.

The rearrangement uses TRBV11-2 and TRBJ2-5, with D possibly matching TRBD2 (6 bases). The CDR3 consists of 13 residues. With 6 bases removed from V and 4 bases from J, the gap between germline ends came to 12 bases. In germline, CDR1 is SGHAT, CDR2 FQNNGV. CDR3 DNA: TGTGCCAGCAGTACGTTGGGACTAGAGACCCAGTACTTC. Translating it yields CASSTLGLETQYF.

The rearrangement joins TRBV2 to TRBJ2-5; D call uncertain. CDR1 is SNHLY, CDR2 FYNNEI, per germline. The CDR3 has 11 residues. The V and J ends lost 5 bases and 5 bases respectively, with 6 bases between them. The CDR3 DNA is TGTGCCAGCAGTCTCGGGGAGACCCAGTACTTC. This encodes CASSLGETQYF.

The V call is TRBV10-3, the J call TRBJ2-5; TRBD2 agrees at 8 bases. Losses at the gene ends were 4 bases for V and 0 bases for J; bases not matched to a gene: 7. Per the germline V gene, CDR1 is ENHRY and CDR2 is SYGVKD. The CDR3 consists of 16 residues. CDR3 sequence reads: CAISVRTSGYQETQYF. The CDR3 DNA is TGTGCCATCAGTGTTCGAACTAGCGGTTACCAAGAGACCCAGTACTTC.

The chain links TRBV7-3 to TRBJ1-1; no clear D gene. The CDR3 spans 15 residues. The V end was cut by 5 bases, the J end by 1 base, with 14 bases between. CDR1 is SGHTA and CDR2 is FQGTGA in the germline V gene. CDR3 sequence reads: CASSPNGQSNTEAFF. The CDR3 nucleotides read TGTGCCAGCAGCCCAAACGGGCAGTCGAACACTGAAGCTTTCTTT.